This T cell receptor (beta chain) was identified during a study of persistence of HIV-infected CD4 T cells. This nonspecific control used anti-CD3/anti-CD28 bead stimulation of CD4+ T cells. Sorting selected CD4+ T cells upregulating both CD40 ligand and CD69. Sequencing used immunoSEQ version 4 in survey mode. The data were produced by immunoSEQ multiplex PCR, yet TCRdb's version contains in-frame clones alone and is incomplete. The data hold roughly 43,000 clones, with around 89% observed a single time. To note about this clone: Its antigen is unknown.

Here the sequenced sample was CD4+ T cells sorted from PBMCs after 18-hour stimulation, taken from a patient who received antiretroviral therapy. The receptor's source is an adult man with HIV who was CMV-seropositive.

The CDR3 protein is CASSKDRVLYGYTF. The CDR3 DNA reads TGTGCCAGCAGCAAGGACAGGGTCCTCTATGGCTACACCTTC. The V call is TRBV5-4, the J call TRBJ1-2, with 8 bases that match TRBD1. The CDR3 covers 14 residues. Germline CDR1 is SGHNT and CDR2 is YYREEE (reference sequence). Trimming took 4 bases from V and 4 from J; bases not matched to a gene: 6. The complete variable domain, with remaining parts taken from reference TRBV5-4 and TRBJ1-2, reads ETGVTQSPTHLIKTRGQQVTLRCSSQSGHNTVSWYQQALGQGPQFIFQYYREEENGRGNFPPRFSGLQFPNYSSELNVNALELDDSALYLCASSKDRVLYGYTFGSGTRLTVV.